Listed below are T cell receptor beta chains from one sample, sequenced in a study of T-cell reconstitution after alpha-beta-depleted transplantation in children. A single record per CDR3 protein comes from TCRdb applying MiXCR to the PCR reads. The sample has 450,000 to 600,000 distinct CDR3 sequences; under 12% are singletons. Here the sequenced sample was PBMCs, taken before TCRalphabeta/CD19-depleted stem cell transplant. These receptors were collected from a child aged 2 to 15 with inherited bone marrow failure, due to receive a stem cell transplant. The CDR3 runs from the conserved cysteine through the conserved F or W. The D gene is left open where the match is weak. Not all rows give a size; the values are once, few, many and, for expanded clones, a class.

j_call d_call v_call cdr3_length clone_size cdr3_aa cdr3_nt
TRBJ2-7 TRBD1 TRBV5-4 15 once CASSLSGTGVLEEYF TGTGCCAGCAGCTTGTCGGGGACAGGTGTACTAGAGGAGTACTTC
TRBJ2-7 TRBD2 TRBV20-1 15 . CSARGTSGKLYEQYF TGCAGTGCTAGAGGGACTAGCGGAAAGCTCTACGAGCAGTACTTC
TRBJ2-3 TRBD2 TRBV28 16 many CASSLVTGGFTDTQYF TGTGCCAGCAGTTTAGTAACGGGAGGTTTCACAGATACGCAGTATTTT
TRBJ1-2 TRBD1 TRBV13 13 many CASSSGQSYGYTF TGTGCCAGCAGCTCGGGACAGAGCTATGGCTACACCTTC
TRBJ2-7 . TRBV6-6 12 many CASSYHLYEQYF TGTGCCAGCAGTTACCACCTCTACGAGCAGTACTTC
TRBJ2-1 . TRBV5-5 15 many CASSLSVRSLNEQFF TGTGCCAGCAGCTTGTCAGTCAGGTCCCTTAATGAGCAGTTCTTC
TRBJ1-6 TRBD1 TRBV7-4 19 few CAIPLRDRGPCSYNSPLHF TGTGCCATCCCCCTGCGGGACAGGGGGCCCTGCTCCTATAATTCACCCCTCCACTTT
TRBJ1-2 TRBD1 TRBV28 15 few CASSPGGTGRPGYTF TGTGCCAGCAGCCCCGGAGGGACAGGGCGACCAGGCTACACCTTC
TRBJ2-2 . TRBV3-1 13 many CASSQDGPGELFF TGTGCCAGCAGCCAAGACGGGCCCGGGGAGCTGTTTTTT
TRBJ2-7 . TRBV27 12 many CASSFFGMEQYF TGTGCCAGCAGTTTTTTCGGGATGGAGCAGTACTTC
TRBJ2-2 TRBD2 TRBV7-6 16 many CASSSRLATNTGELFF TGTGCCAGCAGCTCGCGACTAGCGACGAACACCGGGGAGCTGTTTTTT
TRBJ1-1 . TRBV18 17 few CASSPLIWGAMDTEAFF TGTGCCAGCTCACCACTCATTTGGGGGGCGATGGACACTGAAGCTTTCTTT
TRBJ2-7 . TRBV4-1 14 few CASSQDYVGTGQYF TGCGCCAGCAGCCAAGATTACGTTGGAACAGGGCAGTACTTC
TRBJ1-2 . TRBV5-1 16 many CASSNNPGTLNYGYTF TGCGCCAGCAGCAACAACCCGGGAACACTTAACTATGGCTACACCTTC
TRBJ1-1 . TRBV11-2 15 many CASSLDPFAGLEAFF TGTGCCAGCAGCTTGGACCCTTTTGCAGGGCTCGAAGCTTTCTTT
TRBJ1-6 . TRBV27 16 many CASSSSTASYNSPLHF TGTGCCAGCAGTTCCTCGACAGCCTCCTATAATTCACCCCTCCACTTT
TRBJ2-7 TRBD2 TRBV28 17 . CASSSPSLAVSSYEQYF TGTGCCAGCAGTTCCCCCTCGCTAGCGGTTAGCTCCTACGAGCAGTACTTC
TRBJ1-1 . TRBV27 14 many CASSLSNDGTEAFF TGTGCCAGCAGTTTATCAAACGACGGGACTGAAGCTTTCTTT
TRBJ1-5 . TRBV5-6 15 many CASSFGRQNNQPQHF TGTGCCAGCAGCTTTGGGAGACAGAACAATCAGCCCCAGCATTTT
TRBJ2-3 . TRBV10-2 12 many CASSELSATQYF TGCGCCAGCAGTGAGTTGTCGGCTACGCAGTATTTT
TRBJ2-7 . TRBV10-3 16 many CAISEAEGQQSYEQYF TGTGCCATCAGTGAGGCGGAGGGACAGCAGTCCTACGAGCAGTACTTC
TRBJ1-5 TRBD1 TRBV7-8 16 many CASSPRPGQGDQPQHF TGTGCCAGCAGCCCGCGACCGGGACAGGGGGATCAGCCCCAGCATTTT
TRBJ1-2 TRBD1 TRBV12-3/TRBV12-4 13 few CASRQGGFYGYTF TGTGCCAGCAGACAGGGGGGCTTCTATGGCTACACCTTC
TRBJ2-2 TRBD2 TRBV4-3 19 many CASSHTGLAEVLGTGELFF TGCGCCAGCAGCCATACGGGACTAGCGGAGGTGTTGGGCACCGGGGAGCTGTTTTTT
TRBJ2-6 . TRBV4-3 16 few CASSQDSASGANVLTF TGCGCCAGCAGCCAAGATTCGGCCTCTGGGGCCAACGTCCTGACTTTC
TRBJ2-6 . TRBV12-3/TRBV12-4 15 few CASSLNWSGANVLTF TGTGCCAGCAGTTTAAACTGGAGTGGGGCCAACGTCCTGACTTTC
TRBJ2-7 . TRBV29-1 15 many CSVGTAGLTTYEQYF TGCAGCGTGGGGACAGCGGGACTTACCACCTACGAGCAGTACTTC